The 30 T cell receptor beta chains presented below share a single source sample, sequenced in a study of OX40 agonist ivuxolimab in advanced cancers. This table comes from immunoSEQ multiplex PCR, and its TCRdb copy is limited to in-frame clones, with some not included. The sample includes tens of thousands of clones, roughly 80% of them seen just once. The material was CD4+ or CD8+ T cells sorted from blood, obtained in a trial of the OX40 agonist ivuxolimab. The receptors stem from an adult with an advanced solid tumor such as melanoma, head and neck, liver or kidney cancer.

This rearrangement joins TRBV5-8 to TRBJ2-7; a possible D gene is TRBD1 (6 bases). The germline gives CDR1 SGHTS, CDR2 YDEGEE. The CDR3 is 16 residues long. V lost 4 bases and J lost 0, with 17 bases in between. CDR3 protein: CASSVTGILSSYEQYF. The CDR3 DNA follows: TGTGCCAGCAGCGTTACAGGGATTTTGAGCTCCTACGAGCAGTACTTC. Filled out from reference TRBV5-8 and TRBJ2-7, the complete variable domain reads EAGVTQSPTHLIKTRGQQATLRCSPISGHTSVYWYQQALGLGLQFLLWYDEGEERNRGNFPPRFSGRQFPNYSSELNVNALELEDSALYLCASSVTGILSSYEQYFGPGTRLTVT.

The V gene is TRBV6-4, the J gene TRBJ2-1; 13 bases line up with TRBD2. Germline loops: CDR1 MRHNA, CDR2 SNTAGT. There are 15 residues in the CDR3. Germline trimming cut 1 base from V and 12 bases from J; bases unmatched to any gene: 6. The CDR3 reads CASSDWTSGSRRQFF. The CDR3, as DNA: TGTGCCAGCAGTGACTGGACTAGCGGGAGTCGCCGGCAGTTCTTC.

The rearrangement uses TRBV6-5 and TRBJ2-7; 8 positions match TRBD1. J gave up 3 bases and V 2 bases, and 6 bases lay outside the gene matches. CDR1 is MNHEY and CDR2 is SVGAGI in the germline V gene. The CDR3 spans 15 residues. The CDR3 coding sequence is TGTGCCAGCAGTTACGGAGGACAGGGCGACTACGAGCAGTACTTC. Translated: CASSYGGQGDYEQYF.

The V gene is TRBV7-9, the J gene TRBJ2-6; 7 positions agree with TRBD2. The V segment lost 3 bases and the J segment 0 bases; nucleotides outside the gene matches: 8. From germline, CDR1 is SEHNR and CDR2 FQNEAQ (reference sequence). This CDR3 region has 18 residues. The CDR3 spells CASSFEGRVLSGANVLTF. In DNA form, the CDR3 reads TGTGCCAGCAGCTTTGAGGGGAGGGTCCTCTCTGGGGCCAACGTCCTGACTTTC.

The chain joins TRBV27 to TRBJ2-1; TRBD2 aligns across 14 bases. Germline V gene sequence: CDR1 MNHEY, CDR2 SMNVEV (reference sequence). The CDR3 has 15 residues. The J segment lost 10 bases and the V segment lost 5 bases, leaving 7 bases of the junction unmatched. The CDR3 region has the DNA TGTGCCAGCAGTCTGGGGACTAGCGGGAGCCTCGAGCAGTTCTTC. Translated, it gives CASSLGTSGSLEQFF.

The genes are TRBV5-1 and TRBJ1-2; no definite D call. The CDR3 runs 10 residues. Germline loops: CDR1 SGHRS, CDR2 YFSETQ. V lost 6 bases and J 10 bases, leaving 10 bases between the germline ends. This chain's CDR3 is CASIMVVYTF. DNA of the CDR3: TGCGCCAGCATAATGGTAGTCTACACCTTC.

This clone was seen a few times. The chain couples TRBV18 to TRBJ1-2, with 10 bases aligning to TRBD1. The length of the CDR3 is 18 residues. CDR1 KGHSH and CDR2 LQKENI come from the germline V gene. J was trimmed by 1 base and V by 3 bases; bases with no gene match: 11. Here the CDR3 reads CASSPSSGQGPLNYGYTF. The CDR3 bases are TGTGCCAGCTCACCCTCCTCGGGACAGGGGCCGCTTAACTATGGCTACACCTTC.

The rearrangement joins TRBV19 to TRBJ2-6; no clear D. Germline V CDR1 and CDR2: LNHDA, SQIVND (reference sequence). This CDR3 spans 14 amino acids. With 6 bases removed from V and 1 base from J, the gap between germline ends came to 7 bases. CDR3 DNA sequence: TGTGCCAGTAGCGTAAGGTCTGGGGCCAACGTCCTGACTTTC. It is translated as CASSVRSGANVLTF.

The chain couples TRBV11-2 to TRBJ2-1; TRBD2 aligns across 11 bases. CDR1 and CDR2 from the germline V gene are SGHAT and FQNNGV. V shed 5 bases, J shed 2 bases, and the junction held 5 bases outside the gene matches. This CDR3 has 16 residues. The DNA for the CDR3 is TGTGCCAGCAGCCCACTTAGCGGGAGGGCCTACAATGAGCAGTTCTTC. It translates to CASSPLSGRAYNEQFF.

The V call is TRBV19, the J call TRBJ1-6, with TRBD1 identical over 7 bases. The germline gives CDR1 LNHDA, CDR2 SQIVND (reference sequence). This CDR3 is 15 amino acids long. The junction had 7 bases not matched to a gene; V was cut back by 3 bases and J by 8 bases. CDR3 residues: CASSIEGQRYSPLHF. CDR3 bases: TGTGCCAGTAGTATTGAGGGACAGAGATATTCACCCCTCCACTTT. The full variable domain, completed using reference TRBV19 and TRBJ1-6, is DGGITQSPKYLFRKEGQNVTLSCEQNLNHDAMYWYRQDPGQGLRLIYYSQIVNDFQKGDIAEGYSVSREKKESFPLTVTSAQKNPTAFYLCASSIEGQRYSPLHFGNGTRLTVT.

This clone was seen just once. The chain uses TRBV27 and TRBJ1-3, with D possibly being TRBD1 (5 bases). Germline V gene data show CDR1 as MNHEY and CDR2 as SMNVEV (reference sequence). There are 17 residues in the CDR3. Trimming removed 1 base from V and 0 bases from J, with 13 bases in between. The CDR3 DNA reads TGTGCCAGCAGTTTATATGGGGGGGTACACTCTGGAAACACCATATATTTT. Translated: CASSLYGGVHSGNTIYF.

The chain recombines TRBV7-9 with TRBJ2-5; 7 nucleotides match TRBD1. CDR1 and CDR2 from the germline V gene are SEHNR and FQNEAQ (reference sequence). Trimming removed 1 base from V and 5 bases from J; junction bases left unmatched: 7. The CDR3 is 15 amino acids. In nucleotides, the CDR3 is TGTGCCAGCAGCTTAGAGGCAGGGGGTTGGGAGACCCAGTACTTC. Translation gives CASSLEAGGWETQYF.

The CDR3 loop is CRSGNTDTQYF. The CDR3 coding sequence is TGCAGATCCGGAAACACAGATACGCAGTATTTT. This chain joins TRBV20-1 and TRBJ2-3; D uncertain. This CDR3 has 11 residues. Germline V gene lookup returns CDR1 DFQATT and CDR2 SNEGSKA (reference sequence).

This clone occurred once. The chain couples TRBV18 to TRBJ2-7; 7 bases match TRBD1. Germline trimming cut 6 bases from V and 6 bases from J; bases unmatched to any gene: 8. The CDR3 spans 13 residues. Germline V lookup: CDR1 KGHSH, CDR2 LQKENI. The DNA for the CDR3 is TGTGCCAGCTCGTGGACAGGTGGGGGCGAGCAGTACTTC. It codes for CASSWTGGGEQYF. The full variable domain, in which reference TRBV18 and TRBJ2-7 provide the parts outside the CDR3, is NAGVMQNPRHLVRRRGQEARLRCSPMKGHSHVYWYRQLPEEGLKFMVYLQKENIIDESGMPKERFSAEFPKEGPSILRIQQVVRGDSAAYFCASSWTGGGEQYFGPGTRLTVT.

The chain links TRBV18 to TRBJ2-7; 8 bases fit TRBD2. The germline V gene encodes CDR1 KGHSH and CDR2 LQKENI. The CDR3 covers 16 residues. The J segment lost 3 bases and the V segment lost 3 bases, leaving 10 bases of the junction unmatched. The CDR3 DNA follows: TGTGCCAGCTCACCGGCAATAGCGGGATCGGTCTACGAGCAGTACTTC. This gives the protein CASSPAIAGSVYEQYF. Together with reference TRBV18 and TRBJ2-7, the CDR3 gives the full variable domain: NAGVMQNPRHLVRRRGQEARLRCSPMKGHSHVYWYRQLPEEGLKFMVYLQKENIIDESGMPKERFSAEFPKEGPSILRIQQVVRGDSAAYFCASSPAIAGSVYEQYFGPGTRLTVT.

The gene calls are TRBV5-1 and TRBJ1-4; TRBD1 matches at 8 bases. J was trimmed by 5 bases and V by 2 bases; bases with no gene match: 2. This CDR3 region has 14 residues. Germline loops: CDR1 SGHRS, CDR2 YFSETQ. CDR3 amino acids: CASSFRTGNEKLFF. In DNA, the CDR3 is TGCGCCAGCAGCTTTAGGACAGGGAATGAAAAACTGTTTTTT. Complete variable domain (other parts from reference TRBV5-1 and TRBJ1-4): KAGVTQTPRYLIKTRGQQVTLSCSPISGHRSVSWYQQTPGQGLQFLFEYFSETQRNKGNFPGRFSGRQFSNSRSEMNVSTLELGDSALYLCASSFRTGNEKLFFGSGTQLSVL.

The V gene is TRBV6-4, the J gene TRBJ1-1; tentative D call: TRBD1 (6 bases). The CDR3 spans 15 residues. Germline CDR1 reads MRHNA; CDR2 reads SNTAGT. The germline V and J ends were trimmed by 6 bases and 3 bases, with 17 bases remaining between them. The chain's CDR3 is CASSQQAGEDTEAFF. Here the CDR3 DNA reads TGTGCCAGCAGCCAGCAGGCAGGGGAGGACACTGAAGCTTTCTTT.

This sequence joins TRBV7-8 and TRBJ2-5; TRBD2 matches at 9 bases. V shed 2 bases, J shed 3 bases, and the junction held 4 bases outside the gene matches. The CDR3 extends over 15 amino acids. Looked up from germline, CDR1 is SGHVS and CDR2 is FQNEAQ. Here the CDR3 DNA reads TGTGCCAGCAGCTTAAGCGGGGGGTCAAAAGAGACCCAGTACTTC. This translates into CASSLSGGSKETQYF.

This clone was recorded only once. The rearrangement joins TRBV2 to TRBJ1-5; D is unresolved. CDR3 length: 13 amino acids. V was shortened by 5 bases and J by 7 bases, with 12 bases between the two germline ends. CDR1 SNHLY and CDR2 FYNNEI come from the germline V gene. For the CDR3, the DNA is TGTGCCAGCAGTTCTAGGGCAGGACAGCCCCAGCATTTT. This encodes CASSSRAGQPQHF.

The V gene is TRBV11-2, the J gene TRBJ2-1, with TRBD2 matching over 8 bases. J lost 5 bases, V lost 5 bases, and 11 bases had no gene match. Germline CDR1 is SGHAT and CDR2 is FQNNGV. This CDR3 comprises 16 residues. CDR3 sequence: CASSPRGAGGHNEQFF. The CDR3 nucleotides read TGTGCCAGCAGCCCCCGGGGGGCGGGAGGTCACAATGAGCAGTTCTTC.

V usage is TRBV11-1 and J usage is TRBJ2-7; 7 bases agree with TRBD2. This CDR3 spans 17 amino acids. The germline CDR1 and CDR2 sequences are SGHAT and FQDESV (reference sequence). V gave up 3 bases and J gave up 3 bases; unmatched junction bases: 14. In DNA form, the CDR3 reads TGTGCCAGCAGCTTCCTACACGTTGGCGGGAGCAGCTACGAGCAGTACTTC. It codes for CASSFLHVGGSSYEQYF.

Concerning this clone itself: The sample carries other DNA sequences with the same CDR3. V is TRBV5-1 and J is TRBJ2-7, with unresolved D. Germline V gene lookup returns CDR1 SGHRS and CDR2 YFSETQ. Trimming pared 5 bases from V and 1 base from J, leaving 7 bases between. The CDR3 is 12 amino acids. The CDR3 DNA reads as TGCGCCAGCAGAAGGGATTCCTACGAGCAGTACTTC. Residues: CASRRDSYEQYF.

DNA of the CDR3: TGTGCCAGCACTGTGGAGGGGGATATCTATGGCTACACCTTC. Translated, it gives CASTVEGDIYGYTF. The gene calls are TRBV7-2 and TRBJ1-2, with a weak D call TRBD1 (6 bases). Germline CDR1 is SGHTA and CDR2 is FQGNSA. The CDR3 totals 14 residues. V was clipped by 7 bases and J by 4 bases, with 16 bases between them.

The V gene is TRBV19, the J gene TRBJ2-6, with TRBD1 identical over 11 bases. The CDR3 is 17 amino acids. Germline CDR1 and CDR2: LNHDA and SQIVND (reference sequence). Trimming at V came to 4 bases and at J to 1 base, leaving 3 bases not matched to a gene. The CDR3 reads CASSTGQGASGANVLTF. The CDR3 DNA is TGTGCCAGTAGTACCGGACAGGGGGCGTCTGGGGCCAACGTCCTGACTTTC.

The count of this clone is one. The chain couples TRBV30 to TRBJ2-2; D ambiguous. Trimming left V 5 bases short and J 1 base short, with 17 bases between. The CDR3 is 16 amino acids. Looked up from germline, CDR1 is GTSNPN and CDR2 is SVGIG (reference sequence). The CDR3 protein is CAWVLHRPLNTGELFF. CDR3 nucleotide sequence: TGTGCCTGGGTACTACACCGCCCTCTGAACACCGGGGAGCTGTTTTTT.

This clone was picked up one time. A junction end diverges from the germline sequence, so it may reflect a read error. This sample includes further DNA sequences coding for the same CDR3. The V and J genes are TRBV14 and TRBJ2-5; 13 nucleotides align to TRBD2. This CDR3 comprises 16 residues. Germline V gives CDR1 SGHDN, CDR2 FVKESK. The CDR3 here is CASSQALAGGPEIQYF. CDR3 nucleotides: TGTGCCAGCAGCCAAGCACTAGCGGGAGGGCCAGAGATCCAGTACTTC. The full variable domain, completed using reference TRBV14 and TRBJ2-5, is EAGVTQFPSHSVIEKGQTVTLRCDPISGHDNLYWYRRVMGKEIKFLLHFVKESKQDESGMPNNRFLAERTGGTYSTLKVQPAELEDSGVYFCASSQALAGGPEIQYFGPGTRLLVL.

This clone was counted a few times. This chain connects TRBV4-1 to TRBJ2-7; either TRBD1 or TRBD2 may supply D (5 bases each). V lost 4 bases and J 6 bases, leaving 22 bases between the germline ends. Germline assignment: CDR1 MGHRA and CDR2 YSYEKL. The CDR3 is 16 amino acids. CDR3 nucleotide sequence: TGCGCCAGCAGCCCAGGGCCAGGAGGCTCAGAGGTCGAGCAGTACTTC. This translates into CASSPGPGGSEVEQYF.

This clone has more than one count but fewer than ten. The CDR3: CATRQGGQPQHF. Here the CDR3 DNA reads TGTGCCACCCGACAGGGGGGTCAGCCCCAGCATTTT. V gene TRBV19 combines with J gene TRBJ1-5; 9 bases agree with TRBD1. Looked up from germline, CDR1 is LNHDA and CDR2 is SQIVND (reference sequence). V shed 10 bases and J 6 bases; nucleotides not matched to a gene: 4. The CDR3 runs to 12 residues.

This clone was recorded only once. The V gene is TRBV19, the J gene TRBJ1-6; the match to TRBD1 covers 9 bases. The germline gives CDR1 LNHDA, CDR2 SQIVND (reference sequence). The CDR3 loop spans 17 amino acids. The J segment lost 9 bases and the V segment lost 0 bases, leaving 9 bases of the junction unmatched. The CDR3: CASSIDLQGTGPSPLHF. In nucleotides, the CDR3 is TGTGCCAGTAGTATAGATCTGCAAGGGACAGGGCCTTCACCCCTCCACTTT.

This rearrangement joins TRBV4-1 to TRBJ2-1, with no clear D. The CDR3 is made up of 16 amino acids. V was cut by 5 bases and J by 0 bases, with 14 bases left in between. CDR1 is MGHRA and CDR2 is YSYEKL in the germline V gene. The CDR3 DNA sequence: TGCGCCAGCAGCGCCACACAGCGAAGCTCCTACAATGAGCAGTTCTTC. This translates into CASSATQRSSYNEQFF.